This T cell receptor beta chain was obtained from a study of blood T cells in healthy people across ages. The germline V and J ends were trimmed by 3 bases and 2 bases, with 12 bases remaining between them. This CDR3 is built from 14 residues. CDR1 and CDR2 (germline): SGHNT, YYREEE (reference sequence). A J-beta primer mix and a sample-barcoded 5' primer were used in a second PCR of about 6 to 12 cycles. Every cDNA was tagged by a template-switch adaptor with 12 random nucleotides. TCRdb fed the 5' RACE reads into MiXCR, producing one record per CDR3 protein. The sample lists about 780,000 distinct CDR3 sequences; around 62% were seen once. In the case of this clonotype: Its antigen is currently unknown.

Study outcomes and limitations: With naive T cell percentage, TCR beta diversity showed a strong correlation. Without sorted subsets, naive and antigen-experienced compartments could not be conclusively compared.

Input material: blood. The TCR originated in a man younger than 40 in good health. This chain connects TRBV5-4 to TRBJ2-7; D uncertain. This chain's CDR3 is CASSSTDAPYEQYF. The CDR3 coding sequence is TGTGCCAGCAGCTCAACGGACGCGCCCTACGAGCAGTACTTC.